This entry concerns a single T cell receptor (beta chain). The sample belongs to a study of multiple sclerosis patients with progressive multifocal leukoencephalopathy. The time point denotes: before natalizumab initiation. TCRdb's table, derived via immunoSEQ multiplex PCR, lists solely in-frame clones and lacks some. The sample has 30,000 or so clones, approximately 91% seen once; the top ten hold roughly 1.5%. Between the trimmed V and J ends, which lost 4 bases and 0 bases, there was a span of 10 bases. The CDR3 is made up of 15 amino acids. The germline gives CDR1 MNHNY, CDR2 SVGAGI (reference sequence).

This sequence joins TRBV6-6 and TRBJ1-3; D is perhaps TRBD1 (5 bases). This clonotype was obtained from a human donor with multiple sclerosis. The source material was PBMCs. CDR3 amino acids: CASSFDSVSGNTIYF. Here the CDR3 DNA reads TGTGCCAGCAGTTTTGACAGTGTCTCTGGAAACACCATATATTTT.